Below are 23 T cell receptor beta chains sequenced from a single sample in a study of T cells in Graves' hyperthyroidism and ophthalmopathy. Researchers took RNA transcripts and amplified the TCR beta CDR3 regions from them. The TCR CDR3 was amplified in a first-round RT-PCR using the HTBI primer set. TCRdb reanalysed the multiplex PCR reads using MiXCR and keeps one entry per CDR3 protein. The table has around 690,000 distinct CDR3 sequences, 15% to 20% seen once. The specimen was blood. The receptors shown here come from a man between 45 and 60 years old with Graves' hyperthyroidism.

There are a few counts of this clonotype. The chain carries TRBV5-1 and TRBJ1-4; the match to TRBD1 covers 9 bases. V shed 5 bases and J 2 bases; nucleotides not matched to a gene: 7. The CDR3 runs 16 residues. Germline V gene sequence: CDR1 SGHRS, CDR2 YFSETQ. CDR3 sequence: CASRTDRGETNEKLFF. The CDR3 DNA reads TGCGCCAGCAGGACGGACAGGGGAGAGACTAATGAAAAACTGTTTTTT.

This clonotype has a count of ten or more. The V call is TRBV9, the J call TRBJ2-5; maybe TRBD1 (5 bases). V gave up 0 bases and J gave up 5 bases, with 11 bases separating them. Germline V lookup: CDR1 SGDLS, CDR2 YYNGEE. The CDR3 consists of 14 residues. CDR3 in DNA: TGTGCCAGCAGCGTAGGGGGCCTGGGGGAGACCCAGTACTTC. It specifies CASSVGGLGETQYF.

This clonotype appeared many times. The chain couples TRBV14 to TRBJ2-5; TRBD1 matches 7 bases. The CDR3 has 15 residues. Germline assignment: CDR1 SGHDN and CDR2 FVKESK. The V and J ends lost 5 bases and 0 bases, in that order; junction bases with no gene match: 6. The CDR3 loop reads CASSLGQWYQETQYF. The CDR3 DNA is TGTGCCAGCAGCTTGGGACAGTGGTACCAAGAGACCCAGTACTTC.

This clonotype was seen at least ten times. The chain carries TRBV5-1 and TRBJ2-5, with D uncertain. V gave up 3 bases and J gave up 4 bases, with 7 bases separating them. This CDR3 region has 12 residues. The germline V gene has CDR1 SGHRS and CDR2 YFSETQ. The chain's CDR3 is CASSYELETQYF. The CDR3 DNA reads TGCGCCAGCAGCTACGAACTAGAGACCCAGTACTTC.

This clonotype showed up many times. The CDR3 loop reads CAWNEGQGYTGELFF. The DNA for the CDR3 is TGTGCCTGGAACGAGGGACAGGGGTACACCGGGGAGCTGTTTTTT. This chain links TRBV30 with TRBJ2-2; the match to TRBD1 covers 10 bases. V lost 4 bases, J lost 3 bases, and 5 bases stayed unmatched. This CDR3 contains 15 residues. The germline gives CDR1 GTSNPN, CDR2 SVGIG (reference sequence). The full variable domain, completed using reference TRBV30 and TRBJ2-2, is SQTIHQWPATLVQPVGSPLSLECTVEGTSNPNLYWYRQAAGRGLQLLFYSVGIGQISSEVPQNLSASRPQDRQFILSSKKLLLSDSGFYLCAWNEGQGYTGELFFGEGSRLTVL.

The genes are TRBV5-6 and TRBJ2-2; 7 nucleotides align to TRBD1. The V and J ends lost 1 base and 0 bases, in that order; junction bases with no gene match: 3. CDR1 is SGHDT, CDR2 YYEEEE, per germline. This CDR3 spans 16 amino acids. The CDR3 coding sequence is TGTGCCAGCAGCTTGTTGGGACAGTCGAACACCGGGGAGCTGTTTTTT. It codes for CASSLLGQSNTGELFF.

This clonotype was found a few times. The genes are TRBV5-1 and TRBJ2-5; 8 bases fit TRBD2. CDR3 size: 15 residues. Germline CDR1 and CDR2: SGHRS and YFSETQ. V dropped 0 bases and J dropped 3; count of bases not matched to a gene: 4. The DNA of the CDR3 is TGCGCCAGCAGCTTGGGACTAGCGTTAGAAGAGACCCAGTACTTC. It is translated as CASSLGLALEETQYF.

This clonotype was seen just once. The CDR3 loop reads CAWRKAGSKGTEAFF. CDR3 nucleotides: TGTGCCTGGCGGAAGGCAGGGTCTAAAGGGACTGAAGCTTTCTTT. The V gene is TRBV30, the J gene TRBJ1-1; D is possibly TRBD1 (5 bases). In germline, CDR1 is GTSNPN, CDR2 SVGIG (reference sequence). The V end was cut by 5 bases, the J end by 5 bases, with 21 bases between. The CDR3 extends over 15 amino acids.

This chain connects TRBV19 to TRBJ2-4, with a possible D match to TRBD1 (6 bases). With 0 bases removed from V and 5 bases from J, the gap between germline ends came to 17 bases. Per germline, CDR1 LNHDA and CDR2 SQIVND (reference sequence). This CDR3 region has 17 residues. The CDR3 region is CASSIEAYREGQNIQYF. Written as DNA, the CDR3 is TGTGCCAGTAGTATAGAGGCTTACAGGGAAGGGCAAAACATTCAGTACTTC.

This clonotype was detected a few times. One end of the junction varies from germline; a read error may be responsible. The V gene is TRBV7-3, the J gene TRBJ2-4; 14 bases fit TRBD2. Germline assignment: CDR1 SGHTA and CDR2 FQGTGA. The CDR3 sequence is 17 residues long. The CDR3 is CASSLLGRGLAGDLQHF. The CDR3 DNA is TGTGCCAGCAGCTTACTGGGCAGGGGACTAGCGGGAGACCTTCAGCACTTC.

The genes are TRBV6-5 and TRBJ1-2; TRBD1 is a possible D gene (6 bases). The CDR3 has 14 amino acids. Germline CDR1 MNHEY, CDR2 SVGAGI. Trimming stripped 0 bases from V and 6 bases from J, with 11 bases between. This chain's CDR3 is CASSYSAGGHGYTF. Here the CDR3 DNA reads TGTGCCAGCAGTTACTCAGCGGGGGGCCATGGCTACACCTTC.

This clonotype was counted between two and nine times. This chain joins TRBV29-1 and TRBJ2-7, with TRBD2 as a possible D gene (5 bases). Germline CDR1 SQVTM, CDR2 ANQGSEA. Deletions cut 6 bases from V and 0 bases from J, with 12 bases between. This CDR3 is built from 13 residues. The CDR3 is CSVGLLSSYEQYF. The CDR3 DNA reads TGCAGCGTCGGACTTTTAAGCTCCTACGAGCAGTACTTC.

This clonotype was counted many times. The CDR3 sequence: CASSEGPGQPQHF. CDR3 DNA sequence: TGTGCCAGCAGTGAAGGTCCGGGCCAGCCCCAGCATTTT. The rearrangement links TRBV2 to TRBJ1-5, with D uncertain. The CDR3 extends over 13 amino acids. In germline, CDR1 is SNHLY, CDR2 FYNNEI. V gave up 1 base and J gave up 7 bases, with 8 bases separating them.

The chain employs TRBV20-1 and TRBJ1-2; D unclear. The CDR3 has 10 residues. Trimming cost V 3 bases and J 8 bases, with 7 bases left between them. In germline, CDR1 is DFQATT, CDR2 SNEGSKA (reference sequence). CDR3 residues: CSARNGGYTF. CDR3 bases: TGCAGTGCTAGGAATGGCGGCTACACCTTC.

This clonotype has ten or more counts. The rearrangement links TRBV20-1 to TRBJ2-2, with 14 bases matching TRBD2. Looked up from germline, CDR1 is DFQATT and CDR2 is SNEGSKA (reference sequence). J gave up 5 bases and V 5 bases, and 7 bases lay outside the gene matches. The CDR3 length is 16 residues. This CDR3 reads CSAAGTSGRDTGELFF. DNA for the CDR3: TGCAGTGCTGCCGGGACTAGCGGGAGAGATACCGGGGAGCTGTTTTTT.

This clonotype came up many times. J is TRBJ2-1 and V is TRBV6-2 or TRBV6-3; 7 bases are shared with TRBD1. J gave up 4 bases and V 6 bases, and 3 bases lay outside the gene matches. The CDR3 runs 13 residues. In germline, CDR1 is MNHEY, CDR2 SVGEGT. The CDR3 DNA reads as TGTGCCAGCAGGGGACAGAAATACAATGAGCAGTTCTTC. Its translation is CASRGQKYNEQFF.

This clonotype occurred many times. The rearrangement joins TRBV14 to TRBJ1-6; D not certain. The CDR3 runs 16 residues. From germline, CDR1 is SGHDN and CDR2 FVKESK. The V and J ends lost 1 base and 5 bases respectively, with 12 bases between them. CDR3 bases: TGTGCCAGCAGCCAAGGGATTCGGATGGATAATTCACCCCTCCACTTT. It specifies CASSQGIRMDNSPLHF. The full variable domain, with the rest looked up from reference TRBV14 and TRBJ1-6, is EAGVTQFPSHSVIEKGQTVTLRCDPISGHDNLYWYRRVMGKEIKFLLHFVKESKQDESGMPNNRFLAERTGGTYSTLKVQPAELEDSGVYFCASSQGIRMDNSPLHFGNGTRLTVT.

CDR3 region: CASNRDYNEKLFF. CDR3 coding DNA: TGTGCCAGCAACCGGGATTACAATGAAAAACTGTTTTTT. The V gene is TRBV18, the J gene TRBJ1-4; no clear D. CDR3 length equals 13 residues. Germline V gives CDR1 KGHSH, CDR2 LQKENI. V was pared by 8 bases and J by 5 bases, with 12 bases between.

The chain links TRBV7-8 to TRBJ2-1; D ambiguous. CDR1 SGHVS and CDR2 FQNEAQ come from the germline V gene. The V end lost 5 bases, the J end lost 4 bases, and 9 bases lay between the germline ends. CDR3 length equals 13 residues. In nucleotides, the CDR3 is TGTGCCAGCAGCCCTGACAAATACAATGAGCAGTTCTTC. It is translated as CASSPDKYNEQFF.

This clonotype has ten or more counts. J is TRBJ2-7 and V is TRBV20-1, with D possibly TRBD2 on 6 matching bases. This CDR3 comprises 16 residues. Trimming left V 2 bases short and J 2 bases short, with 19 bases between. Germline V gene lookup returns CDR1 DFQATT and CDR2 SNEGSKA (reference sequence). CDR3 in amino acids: CSARSLRSGGTYEQYF. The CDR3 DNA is TGCAGTGCTAGATCGCTCCGGTCCGGCGGGACCTACGAGCAGTACTTC.

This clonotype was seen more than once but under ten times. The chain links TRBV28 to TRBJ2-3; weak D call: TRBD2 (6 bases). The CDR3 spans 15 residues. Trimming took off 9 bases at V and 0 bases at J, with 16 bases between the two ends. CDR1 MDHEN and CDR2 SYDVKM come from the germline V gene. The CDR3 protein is CASLPGGASTDTQYF. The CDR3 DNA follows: TGTGCCAGTCTACCTGGCGGGGCTAGCACAGATACGCAGTATTTT.

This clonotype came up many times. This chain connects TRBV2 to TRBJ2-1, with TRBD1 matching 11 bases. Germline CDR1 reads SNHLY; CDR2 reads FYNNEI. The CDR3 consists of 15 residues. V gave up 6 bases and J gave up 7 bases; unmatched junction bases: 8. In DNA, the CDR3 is TGTGCCAGCAGCAAAGGACAGGGGGCGTTAAATGAGCAGTTCTTC. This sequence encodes CASSKGQGALNEQFF.

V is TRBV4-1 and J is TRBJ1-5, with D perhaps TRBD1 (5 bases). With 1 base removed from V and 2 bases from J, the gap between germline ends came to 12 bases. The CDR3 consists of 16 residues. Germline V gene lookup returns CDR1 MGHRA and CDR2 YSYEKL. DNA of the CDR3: TGCGCCAGCAGCCAAGCGACAGCCCTTGGCAATCAGCCCCAGCATTTT. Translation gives CASSQATALGNQPQHF.